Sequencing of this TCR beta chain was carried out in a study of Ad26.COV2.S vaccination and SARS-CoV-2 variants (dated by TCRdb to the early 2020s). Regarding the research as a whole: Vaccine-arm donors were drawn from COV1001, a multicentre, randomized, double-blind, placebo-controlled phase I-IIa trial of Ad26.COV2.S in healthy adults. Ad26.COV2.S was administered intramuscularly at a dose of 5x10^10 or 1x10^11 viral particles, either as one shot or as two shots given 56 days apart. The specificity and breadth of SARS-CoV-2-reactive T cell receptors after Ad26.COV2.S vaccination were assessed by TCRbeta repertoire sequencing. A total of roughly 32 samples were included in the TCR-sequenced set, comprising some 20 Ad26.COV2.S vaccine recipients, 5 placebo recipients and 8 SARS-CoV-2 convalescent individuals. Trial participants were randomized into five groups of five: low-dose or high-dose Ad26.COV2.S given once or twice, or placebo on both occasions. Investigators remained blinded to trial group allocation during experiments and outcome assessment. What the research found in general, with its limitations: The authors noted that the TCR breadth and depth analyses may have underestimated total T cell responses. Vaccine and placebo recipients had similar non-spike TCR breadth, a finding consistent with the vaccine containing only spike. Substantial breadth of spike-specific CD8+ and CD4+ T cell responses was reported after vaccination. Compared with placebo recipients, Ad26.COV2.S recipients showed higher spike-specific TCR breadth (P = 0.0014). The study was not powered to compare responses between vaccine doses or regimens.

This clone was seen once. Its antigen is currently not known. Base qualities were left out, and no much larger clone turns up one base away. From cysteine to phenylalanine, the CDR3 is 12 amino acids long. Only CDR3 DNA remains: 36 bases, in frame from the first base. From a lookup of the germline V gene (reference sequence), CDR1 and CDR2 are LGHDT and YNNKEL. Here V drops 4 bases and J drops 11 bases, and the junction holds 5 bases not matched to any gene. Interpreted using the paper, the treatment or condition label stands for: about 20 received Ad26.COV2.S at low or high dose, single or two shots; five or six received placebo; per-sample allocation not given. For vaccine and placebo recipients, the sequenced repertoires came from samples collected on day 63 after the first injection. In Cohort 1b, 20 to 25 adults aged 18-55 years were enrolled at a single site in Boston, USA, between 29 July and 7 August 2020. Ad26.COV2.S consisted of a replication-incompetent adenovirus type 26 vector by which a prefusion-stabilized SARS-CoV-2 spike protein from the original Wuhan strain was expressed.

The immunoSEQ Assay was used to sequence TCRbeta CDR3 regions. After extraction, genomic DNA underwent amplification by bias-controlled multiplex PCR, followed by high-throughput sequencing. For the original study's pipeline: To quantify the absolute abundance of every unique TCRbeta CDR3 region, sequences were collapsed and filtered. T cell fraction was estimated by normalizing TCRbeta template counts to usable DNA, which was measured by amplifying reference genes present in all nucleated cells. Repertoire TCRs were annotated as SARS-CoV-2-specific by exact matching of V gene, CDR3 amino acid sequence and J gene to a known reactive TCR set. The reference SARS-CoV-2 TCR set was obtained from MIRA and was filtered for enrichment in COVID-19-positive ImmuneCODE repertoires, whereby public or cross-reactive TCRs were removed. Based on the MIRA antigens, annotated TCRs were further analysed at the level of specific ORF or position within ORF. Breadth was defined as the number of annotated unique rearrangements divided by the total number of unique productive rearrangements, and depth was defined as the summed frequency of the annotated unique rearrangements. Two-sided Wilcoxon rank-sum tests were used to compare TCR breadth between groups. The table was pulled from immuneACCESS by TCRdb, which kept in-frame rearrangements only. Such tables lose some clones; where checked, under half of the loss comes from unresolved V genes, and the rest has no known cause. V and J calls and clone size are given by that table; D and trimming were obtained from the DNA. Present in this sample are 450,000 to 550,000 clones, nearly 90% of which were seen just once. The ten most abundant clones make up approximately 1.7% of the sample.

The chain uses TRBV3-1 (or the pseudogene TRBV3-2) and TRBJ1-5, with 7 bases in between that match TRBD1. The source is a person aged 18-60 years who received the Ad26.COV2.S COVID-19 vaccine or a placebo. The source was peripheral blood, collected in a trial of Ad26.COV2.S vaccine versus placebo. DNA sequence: TGTGCCAGCAGCCGGAGAGGACAGGCCCAGCATTTT. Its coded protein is CASSRRGQAQHF.